Listed here is a single TCR beta chain. Its target is unknown. The CDR3 is 15 amino acids. V was pared by 6 bases and J by 11 bases, with 20 bases between. The germline gives CDR1 MDHEN, CDR2 SYDVKM. These data come from a study of vaccination and CD4 T cells after COVID-19. Whole-study context: Each of the control cultures got a CEFX pool, an HIV-1 Nef pool, or no peptide.

The sample's treatment: roughly 10-day PBMC culture with coronavirus spike peptide pools or control peptides (ViraFEST assay). CD4+ T cells that had been cultured provided DNA sequenced with the Oncomine TCR Beta short-read assay. TCRdb independently ran MiXCR on the PCR reads; one entry per CDR3 protein. Among about 25,000 distinct CDR3 sequences, more than 40% were seen once, and the ten largest hold under 6.5%. Sequenced: CD4+ T cells from blood, cultured in vitro. The TCR was taken from a human donor who had recovered from COVID-19. The chain has TRBV28 and TRBJ1-6; D is possibly TRBD1 (5 bases). The CDR3 region has the DNA TGTGCCAGCAGCCTCGAGGGGAGCCGTGTGCCACCCCTCCACTTT. It encodes CASSLEGSRVPPLHF.